This T cell receptor (beta chain) was profiled in a study of identifying expanded T cells in peripheral blood. As regards this clone: Its antigen is not known.

Study-wide findings and caveats: Two-week clone count variance significantly increased as total template count grew. Roughly 1.2 clones differed between technical replicates, versus about 16 and 19 over time.

The assay was immunoSEQ multiplex PCR, and TCRdb's table has in-frame clones only and misses some. The profile shows 91,000 or so clones, 88% of them singletons. V lost 0 bases, J lost 0 bases, and 8 bases lay in between. The V gene's germline CDR1 is SGHTA and CDR2 FQGNSA. There are 15 residues in the CDR3. Healthy donors had no documented immune events, such as infections, while sampled. The source is a person between 18 and 70 years old in good health. Specimen: blood. The V gene is TRBV7-2, the J gene TRBJ1-2, with no clear D. This CDR3 reads CASSLAGGPNYGYTF. The CDR3 DNA is TGTGCCAGCAGCTTAGCCGGCGGGCCTAACTATGGCTACACCTTC.